The 28 T cell receptor beta chains below come from one sample, sequenced in a study of shared clonotypes between healthy human individuals. Sequencing was performed with immunoSEQ multiplex PCR; in TCRdb, only in-frame clones are kept and a portion is missing. Counted here are roughly 650,000 clones, 90% to 97% occurring once; the ten biggest clones make up about 0.12%. CD45RO-negative cells were positively selected for CCR7, leaving out terminally differentiated effector memory CD45RA+ cells. Sample: naive CD8+ T cells sorted from blood. The receptors were sampled from a woman aged 25 to 39 in good health.

The chain carries TRBV13 and TRBJ1-3; the D is unclear. Germline V CDR1 and CDR2: PRHDT, FYEKMQ (reference sequence). V was trimmed by 4 bases and J by 0 bases, leaving 10 bases between them. The CDR3 has 15 amino acids. The CDR3 DNA reads TGTGCCAGCAGCTCCGGGTCGAACTCTGGAAACACCATATATTTT. The encoded protein is CASSSGSNSGNTIYF. Variable domain in full (rest from reference TRBV13 and TRBJ1-3): AAGVIQSPRHLIKEKRETATLKCYPIPRHDTVYWYQQGPGQDPQFLISFYEKMQSDKGSIPDRFSAQQFSDYHSELNMSSLELGDSALYFCASSSGSNSGNTIYFGEGSWLTVV.

The chain carries TRBV27 and TRBJ2-7; possibly TRBD2 for D (5 bases). V was clipped by 3 bases and J by 3 bases, with 12 bases between them. The length of the CDR3 is 14 residues. CDR1 MNHEY and CDR2 SMNVEV come from the germline V gene (reference sequence). Here the CDR3 DNA reads TGTGCCAGCAGTTTGTCGGGATCGTTCTACGAGCAGTACTTC. This translates into CASSLSGSFYEQYF.

V and J are TRBV29-1 and TRBJ1-2; 9 bases are shared with TRBD1. The V gene's germline CDR1 is SQVTM and CDR2 ANQGSEA. The ends lost 4 bases at V and 2 bases at J; junction bases unmatched: 5. This CDR3 contains 14 residues. As DNA, the CDR3 is TGCAGCGTTGTTGGACAGGGGAACAACTATGGCTACACCTTC. Residues: CSVVGQGNNYGYTF. Based on the CDR3 plus reference TRBV29-1 and TRBJ1-2, the full variable domain is SAVISQKPSRDICQRGTSLTIQCQVDSQVTMMFWYRQQPGQSLTLIATANQGSEATYESGFVIDKFPISRPNLTFSTLTVSNMSPEDSSIYLCSVVGQGNNYGYTFGSGTRLTVV.

The chain has TRBV7-2 and TRBJ2-1; D is undetermined. This CDR3 region has 13 residues. Germline assignment: CDR1 SGHTA and CDR2 FQGNSA. V lost 0 bases and J lost 6, with 6 bases in between. CDR3 amino acids: CASSLAGINEQFF. CDR3 nucleotides: TGTGCCAGCAGCTTAGCGGGAATCAATGAGCAGTTCTTC.

This chain uses TRBV4-1 with TRBJ2-1; 7 bases line up with TRBD1. The CDR3 has 16 amino acids. Germline V CDR1 and CDR2: MGHRA, YSYEKL. V shed 0 bases, J shed 8 bases, and the junction held 10 bases outside the gene matches. The CDR3 DNA sequence: TGCGCCAGCAGCCAAGATCGAACAGGGGTTGGGGATGAGCAGTTCTTC. Translated: CASSQDRTGVGDEQFF.

The genes are TRBV6-5 and TRBJ2-7; D perhaps matches TRBD1 (6 bases). Germline CDR1 MNHEY, CDR2 SVGAGI. The germline V and J ends were trimmed by 5 bases and 1 base, with 12 bases remaining between them. This CDR3 contains 14 residues. The CDR3 region is CASSEPGQSYEQYF. DNA of the CDR3: TGTGCCAGCAGTGAACCGGGACAATCCTACGAGCAGTACTTC.

CDR3 amino acids: CASSLSSGMMGDEQYF. The DNA for the CDR3 is TGTGCCAGCAGCCTATCTAGCGGGATGATGGGGGACGAGCAGTACTTC. This chain uses TRBV28 with TRBJ2-7; TRBD2 aligns across 9 bases. Looked up from germline, CDR1 is MDHEN and CDR2 is SYDVKM. The J segment lost 5 bases and the V segment lost 6 bases, leaving 14 bases of the junction unmatched. The CDR3 has 16 amino acids.

V usage is TRBV27 and J usage is TRBJ2-2, with 8 positions matching TRBD1. This CDR3 spans 15 amino acids. Germline V gives CDR1 MNHEY, CDR2 SMNVEV (reference sequence). V trimming: 5 bases; J trimming: 4 bases; junction bases outside the gene matches: 6. This CDR3 reads CASSLRTGLTGELFF. The CDR3 DNA reads as TGTGCCAGCAGTCTCAGGACAGGGCTCACCGGGGAGCTGTTTTTT.

The J gene is TRBJ2-7, the V gene TRBV28, with 11 bases aligning to TRBD1. V trimming: 5 bases; J trimming: 6 bases; junction bases outside the gene matches: 21. From germline, CDR1 is MDHEN and CDR2 SYDVKM. The CDR3 loop spans 19 amino acids. The CDR3 spells CASSPRPGTGGLAMGEQYF. DNA of the CDR3: TGTGCCAGCAGTCCGCGCCCGGGGACAGGGGGACTGGCAATGGGCGAGCAGTACTTC.

The V call is TRBV4-1, the J call TRBJ2-1, with TRBD1 as a possible D gene (6 bases). CDR1 and CDR2 (germline): MGHRA, YSYEKL. The CDR3 has 16 amino acids. V was trimmed by 0 bases and J by 6 bases, leaving 15 bases between them. The CDR3 DNA reads as TGCGCCAGCAGCCAAGAAAAGTGGACAGTTTCCAATGAGCAGTTCTTC. It yields the protein CASSQEKWTVSNEQFF.

The rearrangement uses TRBV19 and TRBJ1-1; D is undetermined. The V end lost 5 bases, the J end lost 1 base, and 11 bases lay between the germline ends. CDR3 length equals 14 residues. CDR1 is LNHDA and CDR2 is SQIVND in the germline V gene (reference sequence). CDR3 loop: CASSPGPGNTEAFF. CDR3 in DNA: TGTGCCAGTAGTCCCGGGCCGGGGAACACTGAAGCTTTCTTT.

This rearrangement joins TRBV27 to TRBJ2-3; 15 bases agree with TRBD2. The ends lost 5 bases at V and 5 bases at J; junction bases unmatched: 2. This CDR3 comprises 15 residues. CDR1 and CDR2 from the germline V gene are MNHEY and SMNVEV (reference sequence). CDR3 protein: CASSPGLAGGDTQYF. The CDR3, as DNA: TGTGCCAGCAGTCCGGGACTAGCGGGGGGAGATACGCAGTATTTT.

This clone was found once. This chain joins TRBV28 and TRBJ2-1; D might be TRBD2 (5 bases). Trimming stripped 4 bases from V and 5 bases from J, with 12 bases between. Germline V lookup: CDR1 MDHEN, CDR2 SYDVKM. The CDR3 runs 14 residues. CDR3 nucleotide sequence: TGTGCCAGCAGTTCCCGGACGGAGGACAATGAGCAGTTCTTC. The encoded protein is CASSSRTEDNEQFF.

This chain uses TRBV27 with TRBJ2-7, with 12 bases that match TRBD1. Germline CDR1 MNHEY, CDR2 SMNVEV (reference sequence). CDR3 length: 15 residues. After removal of 2 bases from V and 3 bases from J, the junction contained 2 bases not matched to a gene. The CDR3 here is CASSLGTGGIYEQYF. The CDR3 coding sequence is TGTGCCAGCAGTTTAGGGACAGGGGGCATCTACGAGCAGTACTTC.

CDR3 sequence (DNA): TGCGCCAGCAGCTTGGGTGTTTATGGGGCAGCGAACACTGAAGCTTTCTTT. This encodes CASSLGVYGAANTEAFF. The gene calls are TRBV5-1 and TRBJ1-1; TRBD1 is a possible D gene (5 bases). Germline loops: CDR1 SGHRS, CDR2 YFSETQ. There are 17 residues in the CDR3. The V end was cut by 0 bases, the J end by 1 base, with 16 bases between.

This chain joins TRBV11-2 and TRBJ1-2; 8 nucleotides match TRBD1. In germline, CDR1 is SGHAT, CDR2 FQNNGV. Losses at the gene ends were 5 bases for V and 7 bases for J; bases not matched to a gene: 9. The CDR3 consists of 14 residues. In DNA form, the CDR3 reads TGTGCCAGCAGCGACAGGGGACATTTCGGTGGCTACACCTTC. Translating gives CASSDRGHFGGYTF.

The CDR3 coding sequence is TGTGCCAGTCAGTCGGGAGGGCCTTACAATGAGCAGTTCTTC. It encodes CASQSGGPYNEQFF. The chain couples TRBV19 to TRBJ2-1; 8 bases are shared with TRBD2. This CDR3 has 14 residues. Germline V gene data show CDR1 as LNHDA and CDR2 as SQIVND (reference sequence). V lost 8 bases and J lost 4; bases outside the gene matches: 7.

V and J are TRBV11-2 and TRBJ2-7; D not resolved. Trimming shortened V by 2 bases and J by 0 bases, and 5 bases separated the two germline ends. CDR3 size: 13 residues. Germline values: CDR1 SGHAT, CDR2 FQNNGV. The CDR3 reads CASSLSSSYEQYF. As DNA, the CDR3 is TGTGCCAGCAGCTTATCGAGCTCCTACGAGCAGTACTTC. The complete variable domain, with remaining parts taken from reference TRBV11-2 and TRBJ2-7, reads EAGVAQSPRYKIIEKRQSVAFWCNPISGHATLYWYQQILGQGPKLLIQFQNNGVVDDSQLPKDRFSAERLKGVDSTLKIQPAKLEDSAVYLCASSLSSSYEQYFGPGTRLTVT.

V and J are TRBV29-1 and TRBJ2-7; perhaps TRBD1 as D (6 bases). The V end was cut by 7 bases, the J end by 6 bases, with 13 bases between. This CDR3 spans 11 amino acids. The germline CDR1 and CDR2 sequences are SQVTM and ANQGSEA. In nucleotides, the CDR3 is TGCAGCGCCGCCCAGGGGACCGAGCAGTACTTC. The encoded protein is CSAAQGTEQYF.

V gene TRBV6-1 combines with J gene TRBJ2-3; D possibly corresponds to TRBD2 (5 bases). This CDR3 contains 14 residues. The germline V and J ends were trimmed by 1 base and 2 bases, with 7 bases remaining between them. CDR1 is MNHNS and CDR2 is SASEGT in the germline V gene. This chain's CDR3 is CASSEGGFTDTQYF. The CDR3 DNA is TGTGCCAGCAGTGAAGGCGGGTTCACAGATACGCAGTATTTT.

The chain employs TRBV6-1 and TRBJ1-1; 8 positions agree with TRBD1. The CDR3 has 14 residues. In germline, CDR1 is MNHNS, CDR2 SASEGT. V trimming: 10 bases; J trimming: 5 bases; junction bases outside the gene matches: 12. Here the CDR3 DNA reads TGTGCCACCTTAACCCAGGGGGCTATTACTGAAGCTTTCTTT. As protein: CATLTQGAITEAFF.

J is TRBJ2-5 and V is TRBV11-2; D unclear. CDR3 length equals 17 residues. In germline, CDR1 is SGHAT, CDR2 FQNNGV. V was shortened by 2 bases and J by 5 bases, with 21 bases between the two germline ends. This CDR3 is CASSLRRGVGAWETQYF. CDR3 DNA sequence: TGTGCCAGCAGCTTAAGACGTGGGGTCGGAGCGTGGGAGACCCAGTACTTC.

This clone was counted a single time. The chain is built from TRBV6-5 and TRBJ1-2; 9 bases map to TRBD1. The CDR3 covers 15 residues. CDR1 and CDR2 (germline): MNHEY, SVGAGI. V trimming: 2 bases; J trimming: 6 bases; junction bases outside the gene matches: 7. The CDR3 nucleotides read TGTGCCAGCAGTTACACGTTACAGGGGGCTGATGGCTACACCTTC. It is translated as CASSYTLQGADGYTF.

V usage is TRBV14 and J usage is TRBJ2-1; unclear D gene. V was cut by 0 bases and J by 4 bases, with 7 bases left in between. CDR3 length equals 14 residues. The V gene's germline CDR1 is SGHDN and CDR2 FVKESK. The CDR3 DNA sequence: TGTGCCAGCAGCCAAGATGGCGGTTACAATGAGCAGTTCTTC. This encodes CASSQDGGYNEQFF.

V and J are TRBV7-9 and TRBJ2-3; tentative D call: TRBD2 (6 bases). This CDR3 is built from 17 residues. Trimming shortened V by 5 bases and J by 1 base, and 19 bases separated the two germline ends. CDR1 SEHNR and CDR2 FQNEAQ come from the germline V gene (reference sequence). The CDR3 bases are TGTGCCAGCAGCGTTTCTCAAGGGGTAGCGGGCACAGATACGCAGTATTTT. Amino acids: CASSVSQGVAGTDTQYF.

The gene calls are TRBV19 and TRBJ2-3, with D hard to call. The CDR3 sequence is 12 residues long. CDR1 and CDR2 (germline): LNHDA, SQIVND (reference sequence). Trimming left V 3 bases short and J 4 bases short, with 5 bases between. This CDR3 is CASSIFSDTQYF. The DNA of the CDR3 is TGTGCCAGTAGTATCTTTTCAGATACGCAGTATTTT. The full variable domain, its missing parts supplied by reference TRBV19 and TRBJ2-3, is DGGITQSPKYLFRKEGQNVTLSCEQNLNHDAMYWYRQDPGQGLRLIYYSQIVNDFQKGDIAEGYSVSREKKESFPLTVTSAQKNPTAFYLCASSIFSDTQYFGPGTRLTVL.

The rearrangement links TRBV6-1 to TRBJ2-7; 10 bases map to TRBD2. V trimming: 4 bases; J trimming: 2 bases; junction bases outside the gene matches: 5. This CDR3 comprises 15 residues. Germline-derived CDR1 and CDR2 are MNHNS and SASEGT. The CDR3 here is CASSGGLADTYEQYF. CDR3 in DNA: TGTGCCAGCAGTGGAGGACTAGCGGATACCTACGAGCAGTACTTC.

The chain joins TRBV25-1 to TRBJ2-5; D gene unclear. V was shortened by 3 bases and J by 2 bases, with 7 bases between the two germline ends. The CDR3 runs 13 residues. Germline CDR1 is MGHDK and CDR2 is SYGVNS. CDR3 residues: CASSDEPQETQYF. DNA of the CDR3: TGTGCCAGCAGTGATGAGCCACAAGAGACCCAGTACTTC.